The rows below give T cell receptor beta chains drawn from one sample of a study of tumor-infiltrating lymphocytes in primary liver carcinoma. TCRdb re-derived calls from the multiplex PCR reads in MiXCR, one entry per CDR3 protein. The sample has 90,000 to 150,000 distinct CDR3 sequences, approximately 68% seen once. Sequenced input: tumor-adjacent normal liver tissue. These receptors all come from a woman in her sixties or seventies with primary liver carcinoma and hepatitis B virus infection. CDR3s include the opening cysteine and the closing phenylalanine or tryptophan. The D gene is left open where the match is weak. Clone size is given for some rows only: seen once, a few or many times, or a class if the clone is expanded.

clone_size | j_call | v_call | d_call | cdr3_nt | cdr3_aa
- | TRBJ2-3 | TRBV7-8 | TRBD2 | TGTGCCAGCAGCTCAAGACTAGCGTGTCATACAGATCCGCAGTATTTT | CASSSRLACHTDPQYF
many | TRBJ2-7 | TRBV7-8 | TRBD2 | TGTGCCAGCAGCGAAAACGGTAGACTAGCGGGAGATCGCGAGCAGTACTTC | CASSENGRLAGDREQYF
- | TRBJ2-1 | TRBV6-5 | TRBD2 | TGTGCCAGCAGCCAAGGACTAGAAGGTGAGCAGTTCTTC | CASSQGLEGEQFF
- | TRBJ2-7 | TRBV5-1 | - | TGCGCCAGTAGCTTGGTGTCGGGGGAGAGCCGGTCCTACGAGCAGTACTTC | CASSLVSGESRSYEQYF
- | TRBJ2-7 | TRBV11-2 | TRBD1 | TGTGCCAGCAACTTAGCGTCGGGGACAGGAGGCTACGAGCGGTACTTC | CASNLASGTGGYERYF
- | TRBJ2-7 | TRBV11-2 | - | TGTGCCAGCAGTTTTGGCAGGGGATTCCACAACGAGCAGTACTTC | CASSFGRGFHNEQYF
- | TRBJ1-3 | TRBV6-1 | TRBD1 | TGTACCAGCAGTCCTGGACAGGGTATGAACACCAAATATTTT | CTSSPGQGMNTKYF
- | TRBJ1-1 | TRBV11-3 | - | TGTGCCGGCAGCCCAGGCACAGGATTATTTGGAAACACTGAAGCTTTCTTT | CAGSPGTGLFGNTEAFF
once | TRBJ2-2 | TRBV28 | - | TGTGCCAGGAGTCCGAGGTCGTCCGGGGAGCTGTTTTTT | CARSPRSSGELFF
- | TRBJ2-2 | TRBV5-4 | - | TGTGCCAGCAGCTGGGGGACATGGGCCAACATCGGGGAGCTGTTTTTT | CASSWGTWANIGELFF
- | TRBJ2-5 | TRBV6-1 | - | TGTGCCAGCAGAGATCTCAGGGAGCTAGATGAGACCCAGTATTTC | CASRDLRELDETQYF
- | TRBJ2-7 | TRBV5-1 | - | TGCGCCAGCAGCTCGTTATCACAAGGCTACGAGCAATACTTC | CASSSLSQGYEQYF
- | TRBJ2-7 | TRBV11-2 | - | TGTGCCAGCAGCTTTAATAGAGGAACCACCTACGAGCAGTACTTC | CASSFNRGTTYEQYF
- | TRBJ2-7 | TRBV28 | - | TGTGCCAGCAGTCTGAGGCTAGAAACCGAGCAGTACTTC | CASSLRLETEQYF
once | TRBJ2-7 | TRBV28 | - | TGTGTCAGCAGTTTAGCAGGCCCAAGGGGCGAGCAGTACTTC | CVSSLAGPRGEQYF
- | TRBJ2-7 | TRBV5-6 | - | - | CASSLWASGSPGGFYEHYF
- | TRBJ2-3 | TRBV4-1 | - | TGCGACAGCAGCCAAGGGGTAGTCGGCACAGATACACAGTATTTT | CDSSQGVVGTDTQYF
- | TRBJ2-3 | TRBV12-3/TRBV12-4 | - | TGTGCCAGCAGCTTAGATTTCGGGAGCACAGATATGCAGTATTTT | CASSLDFGSTDMQYF
few | TRBJ2-1 | TRBV5-1 | TRBD2 | TGCGCCAGCAGCGGAGGGGACTATTCGTTCGTACCCGCCTTC | CASSGGDYSFVPAF
- | TRBJ2-1 | TRBV11-2 | - | TGTGCCAGTAGTTTAGGGAAGGGGCTCAATGAGCAGTTCTTC | CASSLGKGLNEQFF
once | TRBJ2-7 | TRBV11-2 | TRBD1 | TGTGCCAGAAGCTTCGGGACAGGCAGAACCTACGAGCAGTACTTC | CARSFGTGRTYEQYF
many | TRBJ1-1 | TRBV29-1 | - | TGCAGCGTTGATAACGGTGGGACTGAAGCTTTCTTT | CSVDNGGTEAFF
- | TRBJ2-1 | TRBV11-2 | TRBD2 | TGCGCCAGCAGCCCCACTCTGGGACTAACGGTAGATAATGAGCAGTTCTTC | CASSPTLGLTVDNEQFF
- | TRBJ2-1 | TRBV29-1 | - | TGCAGCGTTGAGGGAACACTAGCTCCCGAGTGGAATGAGCGGTCCTTC | CSVEGTLAPEWNERSF
- | TRBJ2-3 | TRBV12-3/TRBV12-4 | TRBD2 | TGTGCCAGCAGGCAGCCGGGACTAGCTCGAACAGATACGCGGTATTTT | CASRQPGLARTDTRYF
- | TRBJ2-6 | TRBV19 | TRBD2 | TGTGCCAGTAGTATCTTTGGCCTAGCGGGTTACTCTGGGGCCAACGTCCTTACTTTC | CASSIFGLAGYSGANVLTF
- | TRBJ2-7 | TRBV6-5 | - | TGTGCCACCAGAACAGGGACCGCATACGAGCAGTACTTC | CATRTGTAYEQYF